Listed below are T cell receptor beta chains from one sample, sequenced in a study of blood T cell repertoires in COVID-19. TCRdb's copy holds only in-frame clones and misses some; the assay was immunoSEQ multiplex PCR. The table shows 180,000 or so clones, with approximately 91% occurring only once. Material: peripheral blood. The receptors here all came from a young man with active or convalescent COVID-19. The CDR3 runs from the conserved cysteine through the conserved F or W. Each record gives: J gene, clone size, V gene, CDR3 length, D gene, CDR3 protein. The D gene is left open where the match is weak. Clone size is not always given. Where it is, it says once, few, many or a class for expanded clones.

J gene: TRBJ2-7
clone size: -
V gene: TRBV7-8
CDR3 length: 15
D gene: TRBD1
CDR3 protein: CASSSRQGSGYEQYF

J gene: TRBJ1-2
clone size: -
V gene: TRBV7-9
CDR3 length: 16
D gene: TRBD1
CDR3 protein: CASSSLNSGGGYGYTF

J gene: TRBJ2-1
clone size: -
V gene: TRBV5-1
CDR3 length: 14
D gene: -
CDR3 protein: CASSLRGAYNEQFF

J gene: TRBJ2-5
clone size: once
V gene: TRBV5-5
CDR3 length: 15
D gene: TRBD2
CDR3 protein: CASSYRLAQRETQYF

J gene: TRBJ1-1
clone size: -
V gene: TRBV3-1/TRBV3-2
CDR3 length: 17
D gene: -
CDR3 protein: CASSLNPGYRSNTEAFF

J gene: TRBJ2-7
clone size: -
V gene: TRBV21-1
CDR3 length: 14
D gene: -
CDR3 protein: CASRTSGGGYEQYF

J gene: TRBJ1-1
clone size: -
V gene: TRBV18
CDR3 length: 14
D gene: -
CDR3 protein: CASSPAGENTEAFF

J gene: TRBJ1-2
clone size: -
V gene: TRBV27
CDR3 length: 13
D gene: TRBD1
CDR3 protein: CATRDRGNYGYTF

J gene: TRBJ1-1
clone size: -
V gene: TRBV3-1/TRBV3-2
CDR3 length: 17
D gene: -
CDR3 protein: CASSSRGGDSMNTEAFF

J gene: TRBJ2-5
clone size: once
V gene: TRBV2
CDR3 length: 15
D gene: TRBD2
CDR3 protein: CASSWLSGRSETQYF

J gene: TRBJ2-3
clone size: -
V gene: TRBV7-9
CDR3 length: 15
D gene: -
CDR3 protein: CASSRDGGSTDTQYF

J gene: TRBJ2-1
clone size: -
V gene: TRBV5-8
CDR3 length: 15
D gene: -
CDR3 protein: CASSWVRGADNEQFF

J gene: TRBJ2-7
clone size: -
V gene: TRBV19
CDR3 length: 14
D gene: -
CDR3 protein: CASSVRDTSYEQYF

J gene: TRBJ1-2
clone size: -
V gene: TRBV30
CDR3 length: 14
D gene: TRBD1
CDR3 protein: CAWTSTGANYGYTF

J gene: TRBJ1-3
clone size: once
V gene: TRBV6-2/TRBV6-3
CDR3 length: 15
D gene: -
CDR3 protein: CASSVSEDSGNTIYF

J gene: TRBJ1-1
clone size: -
V gene: TRBV11-2
CDR3 length: 14
D gene: -
CDR3 protein: CASSFQGGRTEAFF

J gene: TRBJ2-1
clone size: -
V gene: TRBV4-3
CDR3 length: 16
D gene: TRBD1
CDR3 protein: CASSQGTGRSYNEQFF

J gene: TRBJ2-5
clone size: -
V gene: TRBV7-7
CDR3 length: 14
D gene: -
CDR3 protein: CASSPLGRQETQYF

J gene: TRBJ1-1
clone size: -
V gene: TRBV12-5
CDR3 length: 16
D gene: -
CDR3 protein: CASGLGQTGLKGQAFF

J gene: TRBJ1-2
clone size: -
V gene: TRBV6-2/TRBV6-3
CDR3 length: 13
D gene: -
CDR3 protein: CASSYTGNYGYTF

J gene: TRBJ2-5
clone size: -
V gene: TRBV7-3
CDR3 length: 14
D gene: -
CDR3 protein: CASSLTAGGETQYF

J gene: TRBJ1-2
clone size: -
V gene: TRBV18
CDR3 length: 15
D gene: TRBD1
CDR3 protein: CASSLDGTGYYGYTF

J gene: TRBJ1-1
clone size: -
V gene: TRBV25-1
CDR3 length: 11
D gene: -
CDR3 protein: CASATDTEAFF

J gene: TRBJ1-2
clone size: once
V gene: TRBV9
CDR3 length: 12
D gene: -
CDR3 protein: CASSADSYGYTF

J gene: TRBJ2-1
clone size: -
V gene: TRBV11-3
CDR3 length: 14
D gene: -
CDR3 protein: CASSLGLQNNEQFF

J gene: TRBJ2-3
clone size: -
V gene: TRBV5-6
CDR3 length: 15
D gene: TRBD2
CDR3 protein: CASSRLAGAADTQYF

J gene: TRBJ1-1
clone size: -
V gene: TRBV7-2
CDR3 length: 12
D gene: -
CDR3 protein: CASSLIRVEAFF

J gene: TRBJ2-6
clone size: few
V gene: TRBV7-9
CDR3 length: 16
D gene: -
CDR3 protein: CASSLAKGAGANVLTF

J gene: TRBJ1-5
clone size: -
V gene: TRBV30
CDR3 length: 15
D gene: -
CDR3 protein: CAWSRGGIGNQPQHF

J gene: TRBJ1-6
clone size: -
V gene: TRBV21-1
CDR3 length: 21
D gene: -
CDR3 protein: CASSKAARDTLRSSYNSPLHF

J gene: TRBJ2-3
clone size: -
V gene: TRBV7-9
CDR3 length: 16
D gene: TRBD1
CDR3 protein: CASSPIKDRGGDTQYF

J gene: TRBJ1-1
clone size: -
V gene: TRBV19
CDR3 length: 13
D gene: -
CDR3 protein: CASSGQTNTEAFF

J gene: TRBJ1-2
clone size: once
V gene: TRBV30
CDR3 length: 13
D gene: TRBD1
CDR3 protein: CAWSLQGATGYTF

J gene: TRBJ1-5
clone size: -
V gene: TRBV6-1
CDR3 length: 15
D gene: -
CDR3 protein: CASSDRGYSNQPQHF

J gene: TRBJ1-1
clone size: -
V gene: TRBV5-5
CDR3 length: 16
D gene: TRBD1
CDR3 protein: CASSLAMGQGATEAFF

J gene: TRBJ1-1
clone size: -
V gene: TRBV19
CDR3 length: 15
D gene: -
CDR3 protein: CASSIRSRLNTEAFF

J gene: TRBJ1-1
clone size: -
V gene: TRBV5-4
CDR3 length: 14
D gene: TRBD1
CDR3 protein: CASSPGQVNTEAFF